These 3 T cell receptor beta chains were all obtained from the same sample, sequenced in a study of cytomegalovirus exposure and HLA in healthy donors. The PCR ran on 60 Vbeta and 13 Jbeta primers. Assay: immunoSEQ multiplex PCR; the TCRdb copy retains only in-frame clones and omits some. The repertoire holds 90,000 to 100,000 clones, about 80% seen once, with 1.5% to 2.5% in the top ten. What was sequenced was PBMCs. These receptors were taken from a man between 35 and 55 years old in good health and CMV-seronegative.

The genes are TRBV4-3 and TRBJ2-1; D possibly corresponds to TRBD1 (5 bases). Looked up from germline, CDR1 is LGHNA and CDR2 is YSLEER. The CDR3 sequence is 12 residues long. Trimming pared 0 bases from V and 15 bases from J, leaving 12 bases between. DNA for the CDR3: TGCGCCAGCAGCCAAGAGGGGCTTATTCTGTTCTTC. Amino acids: CASSQEGLILFF.

The V call is TRBV19, the J call TRBJ1-1; 10 positions match TRBD1. Per the germline V gene, CDR1 is LNHDA and CDR2 is SQIVND (reference sequence). The CDR3 contains 17 residues. V trimming: 3 bases; J trimming: 3 bases; junction bases outside the gene matches: 10. This chain's CDR3 is CASSIVTGGLGDTEAFF. The CDR3 DNA follows: TGTGCCAGTAGTATTGTGACAGGGGGCTTAGGTGACACTGAAGCTTTCTTT.

This clone occurred once. V and J are TRBV18 and TRBJ2-3; D may be TRBD2 (6 bases). This CDR3 has 14 amino acids. The ends were cut back, 8 bases at V and 0 bases at J, with 12 bases in the middle. Germline CDR1 is KGHSH and CDR2 is LQKENI. Written as DNA, the CDR3 is TGTGCCAGCCACCCCGGGACTAGCACAGATACGCAGTATTTT. The encoded protein is CASHPGTSTDTQYF.